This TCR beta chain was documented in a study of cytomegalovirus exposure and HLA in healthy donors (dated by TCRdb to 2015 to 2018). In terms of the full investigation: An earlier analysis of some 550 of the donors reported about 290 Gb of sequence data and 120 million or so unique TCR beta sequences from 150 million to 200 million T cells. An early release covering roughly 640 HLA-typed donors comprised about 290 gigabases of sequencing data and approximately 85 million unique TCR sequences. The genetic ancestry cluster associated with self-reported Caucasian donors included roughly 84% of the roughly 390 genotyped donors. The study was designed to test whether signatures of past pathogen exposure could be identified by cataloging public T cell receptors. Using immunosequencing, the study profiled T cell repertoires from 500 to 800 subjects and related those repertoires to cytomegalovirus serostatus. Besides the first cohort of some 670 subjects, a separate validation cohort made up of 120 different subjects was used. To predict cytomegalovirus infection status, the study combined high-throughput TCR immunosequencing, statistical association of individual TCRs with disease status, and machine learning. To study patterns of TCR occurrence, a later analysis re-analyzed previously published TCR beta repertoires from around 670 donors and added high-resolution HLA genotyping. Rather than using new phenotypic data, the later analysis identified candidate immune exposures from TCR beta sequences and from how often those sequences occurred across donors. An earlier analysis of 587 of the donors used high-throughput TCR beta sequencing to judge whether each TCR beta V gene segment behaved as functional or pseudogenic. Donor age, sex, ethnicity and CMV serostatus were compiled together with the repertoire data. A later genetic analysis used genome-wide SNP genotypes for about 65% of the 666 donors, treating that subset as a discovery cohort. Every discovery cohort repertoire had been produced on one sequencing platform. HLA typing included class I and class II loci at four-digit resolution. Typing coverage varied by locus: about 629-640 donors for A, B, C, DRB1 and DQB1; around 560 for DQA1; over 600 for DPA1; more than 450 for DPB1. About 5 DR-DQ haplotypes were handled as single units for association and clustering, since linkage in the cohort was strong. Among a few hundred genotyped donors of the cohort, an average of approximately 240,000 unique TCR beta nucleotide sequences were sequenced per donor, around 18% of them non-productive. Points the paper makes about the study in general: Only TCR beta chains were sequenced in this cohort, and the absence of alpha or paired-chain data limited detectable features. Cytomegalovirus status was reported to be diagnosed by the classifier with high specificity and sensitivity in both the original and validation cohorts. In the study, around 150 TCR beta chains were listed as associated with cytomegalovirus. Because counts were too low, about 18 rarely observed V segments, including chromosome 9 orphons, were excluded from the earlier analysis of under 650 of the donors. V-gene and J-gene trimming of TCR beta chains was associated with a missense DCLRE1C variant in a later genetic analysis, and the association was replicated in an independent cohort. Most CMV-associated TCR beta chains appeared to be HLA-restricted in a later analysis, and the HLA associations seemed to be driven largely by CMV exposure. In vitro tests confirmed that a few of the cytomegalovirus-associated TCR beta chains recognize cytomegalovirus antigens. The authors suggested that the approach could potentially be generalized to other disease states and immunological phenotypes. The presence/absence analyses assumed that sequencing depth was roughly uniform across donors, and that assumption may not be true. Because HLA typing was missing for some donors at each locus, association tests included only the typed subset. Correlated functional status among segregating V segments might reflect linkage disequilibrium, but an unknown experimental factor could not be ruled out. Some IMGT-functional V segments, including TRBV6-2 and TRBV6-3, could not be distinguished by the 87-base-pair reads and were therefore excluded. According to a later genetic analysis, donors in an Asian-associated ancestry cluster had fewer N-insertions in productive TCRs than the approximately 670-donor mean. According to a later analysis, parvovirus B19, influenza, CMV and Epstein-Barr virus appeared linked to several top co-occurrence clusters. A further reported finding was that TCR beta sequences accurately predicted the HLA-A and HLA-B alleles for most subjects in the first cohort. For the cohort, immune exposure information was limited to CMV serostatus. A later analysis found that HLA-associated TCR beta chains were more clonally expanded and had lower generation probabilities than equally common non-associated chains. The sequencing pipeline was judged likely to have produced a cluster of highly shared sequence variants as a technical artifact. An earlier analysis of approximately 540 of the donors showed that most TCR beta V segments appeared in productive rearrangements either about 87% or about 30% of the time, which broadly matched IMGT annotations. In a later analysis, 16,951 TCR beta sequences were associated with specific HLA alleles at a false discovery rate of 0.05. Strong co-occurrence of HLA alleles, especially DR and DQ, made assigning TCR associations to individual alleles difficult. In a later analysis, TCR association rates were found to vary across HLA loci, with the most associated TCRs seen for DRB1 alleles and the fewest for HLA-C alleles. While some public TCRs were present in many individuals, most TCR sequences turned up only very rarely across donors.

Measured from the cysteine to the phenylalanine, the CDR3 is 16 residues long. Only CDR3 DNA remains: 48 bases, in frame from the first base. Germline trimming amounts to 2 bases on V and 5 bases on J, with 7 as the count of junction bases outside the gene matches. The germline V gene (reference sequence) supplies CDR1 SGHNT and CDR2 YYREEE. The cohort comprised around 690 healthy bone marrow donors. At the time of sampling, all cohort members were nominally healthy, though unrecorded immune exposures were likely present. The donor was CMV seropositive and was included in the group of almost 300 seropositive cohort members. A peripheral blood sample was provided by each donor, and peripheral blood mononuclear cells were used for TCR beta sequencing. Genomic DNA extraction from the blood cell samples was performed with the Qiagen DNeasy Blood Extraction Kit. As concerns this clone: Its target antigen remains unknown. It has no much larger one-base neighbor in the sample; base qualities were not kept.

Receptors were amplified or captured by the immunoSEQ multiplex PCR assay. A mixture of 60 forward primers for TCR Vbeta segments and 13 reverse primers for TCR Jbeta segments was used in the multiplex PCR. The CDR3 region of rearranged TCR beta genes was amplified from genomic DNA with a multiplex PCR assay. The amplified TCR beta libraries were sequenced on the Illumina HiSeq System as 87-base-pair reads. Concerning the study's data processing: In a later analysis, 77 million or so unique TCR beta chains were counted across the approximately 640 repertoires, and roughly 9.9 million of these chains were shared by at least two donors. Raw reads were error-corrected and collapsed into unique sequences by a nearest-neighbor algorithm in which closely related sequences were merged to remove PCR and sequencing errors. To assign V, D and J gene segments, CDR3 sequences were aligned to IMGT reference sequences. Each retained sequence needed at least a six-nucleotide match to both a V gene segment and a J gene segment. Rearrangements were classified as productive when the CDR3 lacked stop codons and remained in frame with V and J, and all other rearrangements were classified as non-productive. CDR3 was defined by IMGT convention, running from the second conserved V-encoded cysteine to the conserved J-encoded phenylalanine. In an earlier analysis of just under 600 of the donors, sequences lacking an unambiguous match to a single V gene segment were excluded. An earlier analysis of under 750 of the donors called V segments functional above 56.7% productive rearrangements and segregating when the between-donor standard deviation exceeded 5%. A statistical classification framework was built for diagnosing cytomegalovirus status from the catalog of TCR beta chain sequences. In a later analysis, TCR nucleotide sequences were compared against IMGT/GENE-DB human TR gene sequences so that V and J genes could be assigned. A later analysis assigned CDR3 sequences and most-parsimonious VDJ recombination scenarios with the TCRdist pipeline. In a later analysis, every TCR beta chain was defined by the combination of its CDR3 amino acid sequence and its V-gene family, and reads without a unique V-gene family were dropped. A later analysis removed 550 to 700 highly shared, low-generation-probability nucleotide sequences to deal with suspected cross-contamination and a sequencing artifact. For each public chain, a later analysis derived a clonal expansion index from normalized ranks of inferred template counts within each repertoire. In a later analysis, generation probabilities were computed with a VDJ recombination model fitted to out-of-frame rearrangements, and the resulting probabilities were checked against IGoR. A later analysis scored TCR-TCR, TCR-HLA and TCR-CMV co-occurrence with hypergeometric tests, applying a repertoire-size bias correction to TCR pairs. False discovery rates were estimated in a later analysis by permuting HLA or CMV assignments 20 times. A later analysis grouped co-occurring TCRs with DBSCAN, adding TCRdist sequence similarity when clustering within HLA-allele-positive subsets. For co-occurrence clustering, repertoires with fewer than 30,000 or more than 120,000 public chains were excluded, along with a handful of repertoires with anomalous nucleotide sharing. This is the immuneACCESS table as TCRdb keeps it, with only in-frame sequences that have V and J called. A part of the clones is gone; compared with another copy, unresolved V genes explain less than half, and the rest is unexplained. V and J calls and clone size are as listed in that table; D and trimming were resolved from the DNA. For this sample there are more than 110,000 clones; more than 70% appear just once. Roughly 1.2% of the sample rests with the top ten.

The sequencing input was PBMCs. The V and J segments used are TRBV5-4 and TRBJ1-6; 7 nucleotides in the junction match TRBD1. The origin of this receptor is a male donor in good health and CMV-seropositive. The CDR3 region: CASSFLPTGNNSPLHF. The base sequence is TGTGCCAGCAGCTTTCTCCCGACAGGGAATAATTCACCCCTCCACTTT.